This T cell receptor beta chain was sequenced during a study of CD8+ T cells in alopecia areata. Study summary: For the treated group, dosing was oral tofacitinib at 5 to 10 mg twice daily.

Broader study findings: The study found higher clonality in lesional than normal scalp, especially in alopecia totalis/universalis.

About this clone itself: The antigen is unknown.

V shed 4 bases and J shed 5 bases, with 8 bases lying between them. CDR3 length: 13 residues. Germline V gene lookup returns CDR1 LNHDA and CDR2 SQIVND (reference sequence). TCR sequencing used cDNA made by reverse transcription of extracted RNA. TCRdb's copy holds only in-frame clones and misses some; the assay was immunoSEQ multiplex PCR. The sample lists 220,000 or so clones, 50% to 70% occurring once. The chain couples TRBV19 to TRBJ2-2; D is perhaps TRBD1 (5 bases). The sequencing here drew on CD4+ T cells sorted from blood, taken at week 0. The origin of this receptor is a human donor with alopecia areata. CDR3 loop: CASSTGRTGELFF. The CDR3 coding sequence is TGTGCCAGTAGTACAGGGCGGACCGGGGAGCTGTTTTTT.